The 18 T cell receptor beta chains listed next were all sequenced from one sample in a study of kidney transplant recipient with SARS-CoV-2 infection. Using its own MiXCR run on the reads, TCRdb lists one record per CDR3 protein. The sample yields fewer than 250,000 distinct CDR3 sequences, around 30% seen once. The input for sequencing was a blood sample, taken at baseline and on roughly day 110 from a kidney transplant recipient. These receptor sequences come from a male patient between 25 and 39 years old who had COVID-19 and was a kidney transplant recipient. These T cells may partly come from the graft donor.

This clonotype was found many times. The genes are TRBV15 and TRBJ2-1; 11 bases match TRBD2. This CDR3 region has 18 residues. The trim removed 0 bases at V and 8 bases at J, leaving 12 bases unmatched. Germline V gene sequence: CDR1 LNHNV, CDR2 YYDKDF (reference sequence). This CDR3 reads CATSRDQLAGGHVDEQFF. CDR3 DNA sequence: TGTGCCACCAGCAGAGATCAGCTAGCGGGGGGCCACGTCGATGAGCAGTTCTTC.

The chain carries TRBV20-1 and TRBJ1-2, with D possibly TRBD1 on 5 matching bases. Trimming removed 4 bases from V and 4 bases from J, with 22 bases in between. The CDR3 length is 16 residues. Germline CDR1 reads DFQATT; CDR2 reads SNEGSKA (reference sequence). CDR3: CSATGLLFRNTYGYTF. The CDR3 DNA is TGCAGTGCTACAGGGTTGCTGTTTCGAAATACCTATGGCTACACCTTC.

This clonotype was seen many times. The rearrangement links TRBV7-9 to TRBJ2-2; no firm D call. CDR3 length: 13 residues. V lost 5 bases to trimming and J lost 3 bases, with 7 bases between them. Per germline, CDR1 SEHNR and CDR2 FQNEAQ (reference sequence). The chain's CDR3 is CASSPYYTGELFF. CDR3 coding DNA: TGTGCCAGCAGCCCCTACTACACCGGGGAGCTGTTTTTT.

The chain is built from TRBV28 and TRBJ1-1, with 11 bases aligning to TRBD1. Germline V gene lookup returns CDR1 MDHEN and CDR2 SYDVKM. The CDR3 extends over 17 amino acids. The junction had 5 bases not matched to a gene; V was cut back by 2 bases and J by 0 bases. The CDR3 here is CASSLPGQGVVNTEAFF. The CDR3 region has the DNA TGTGCCAGCAGTTTACCGGGACAGGGGGTTGTGAACACTGAAGCTTTCTTT.

As for this clonotype: A much bigger clone sits one base away, suggesting this may be a read error. The gene calls are TRBV20-1 and TRBJ1-6; D gene ambiguous. The V gene's germline CDR1 is DFQATT and CDR2 SNEGSKA (reference sequence). CDR3 length equals 14 residues. This chain's CDR3 is CGASERDYNSPLHF. Written as DNA, the CDR3 is TGCGGTGCTAGTGAGAGGGACTATAATTCACCCCTCCACTTT.

This clonotype showed up many times. This chain links TRBV10-1 with TRBJ1-2; unclear D gene. Germline CDR1 WNHNN, CDR2 SYGVQD (reference sequence). The CDR3 has 17 residues. The ends were cut back, 5 bases at V and 4 bases at J, with 23 bases in the middle. CDR3 coding DNA: TGCGCCAGCAGTTTCCGGAGAAGATCGCGAAAGACCTATGGCTACACCTTC. As protein: CASSFRRRSRKTYGYTF.

The chain is built from TRBV6-2 or TRBV6-3 and TRBJ1-2; D call uncertain. Trimming pared 4 bases from V and 4 bases from J, leaving 22 bases between. The CDR3 consists of 17 residues. Germline values: CDR1 MNHEY, CDR2 SVGEGT. CDR3 in amino acids: CASSSFSCIGKTYGYTF. CDR3 nucleotide sequence: TGTGCCAGCAGTTCGTTTAGCTGCATCGGAAAGACCTATGGCTACACCTTC.

The table lists this clonotype with many counts. The rearrangement uses TRBV5-6 and TRBJ1-2; D unclear. The V gene's germline CDR1 is SGHDT and CDR2 YYEEEE. The V gene lost 6 bases and the J gene lost 4 bases, with 22 bases spanning the gap. This CDR3 has 16 residues. CDR3: CASKPTNSRKTYGYTF. For the CDR3, the DNA is TGTGCCAGCAAGCCAACCAATAGTCGAAAGACCTATGGCTACACCTTC. Full variable domain (outside the CDR3, taken from reference TRBV5-6 and TRBJ1-2): DAGVTQSPTHLIKTRGQQVTLRCSPKSGHDTVSWYQQALGQGPQFIFQYYEEEERQRGNFPDRFSGHQFPNYSSELNVNALLLGDSALYLCASKPTNSRKTYGYTFGSGTRLTVV.

This clonotype showed up many times. This sequence joins TRBV12-3 or TRBV12-4 and TRBJ1-1; 10 bases are a match to TRBD1. The CDR3 runs 13 residues. V was pared by 5 bases and J by 10 bases, with 7 bases of the junction left unmatched. The CDR3 reads CASSLTGGAGAFF. The DNA of the CDR3 is TGTGCCAGCAGTCTGACAGGGGGCGCGGGAGCTTTCTTT.

Ten or more counts support this clonotype. This rearrangement joins TRBV6-2 or TRBV6-3 to TRBJ1-1, with TRBD1 matching 10 bases. The CDR3 consists of 15 residues. Germline CDR1 reads MNHEY; CDR2 reads SVGEGT. Trimming removed 4 bases from V and 5 bases from J; junction bases left unmatched: 7. The CDR3 reads CASSSVTGGLTEAFF. CDR3 nucleotide sequence: TGTGCCAGCAGTTCCGTGACAGGGGGCCTTACTGAAGCTTTCTTT.

This clonotype was observed at least ten times. The chain recombines TRBV2 with TRBJ2-2; D is unclear. This CDR3 has 16 amino acids. The germline CDR1 and CDR2 sequences are SNHLY and FYNNEI. V was trimmed by 0 bases and J by 2 bases, leaving 10 bases between them. The CDR3 here is CASSEALWYNTGELFF. The DNA of the CDR3 is TGTGCCAGCAGTGAAGCGCTTTGGTACAACACCGGGGAGCTGTTTTTT.

This clonotype was counted ten times or more. The chain recombines TRBV12-2 with TRBJ1-2. TRBV12-2 is listed as a pseudogene. This CDR3 comprises 17 residues. The CDR3 DNA reads as TGTGCAAGTCGCAAGATGACGACTCCACGAAAGACCTATGGCTACACCTTC. Translation: CASRKMTTPRKTYGYTF.

At least ten counts were recorded for this clonotype. V is TRBV27 and J is TRBJ2-3; 8 bases map to TRBD2. Germline V lookup: CDR1 MNHEY, CDR2 SMNVEV (reference sequence). This CDR3 has 15 residues. With 5 bases clipped from V and 3 bases from J, the junction kept 7 bases outside the gene matches. The CDR3 coding sequence is TGTGCCAGCAGTCATTCAGCGGGAGTGACAGATACGCAGTATTTT. Its translation is CASSHSAGVTDTQYF.

On this clonotype: The germline gene is not matched at one end of the junction; a read error may be the cause. V and J are TRBV11-2 and TRBJ1-2; no clear D. Germline CDR1 SGHAT, CDR2 FQNNGV. This CDR3 has 17 residues. Here the CDR3 DNA reads TGTGCCAGCAGCAAGATAGTAACAAGCAGAAAGACCTATGACTACACCTTC. Protein product: CASSKIVTSRKTYDYTF.

This clonotype came up many times. This sequence joins TRBV3-1 and TRBJ1-1; D is possibly TRBD1 (5 bases). Trimming removed 4 bases at V and 3 bases at J, with 24 bases between. The CDR3 runs 18 residues. Looked up from germline, CDR1 is LGHDT and CDR2 is YNNKEL (reference sequence). The CDR3 sequence: CASSPLPPYRSFDTEAFF. CDR3 DNA: TGTGCCAGCAGCCCCCTACCCCCTTACAGGTCTTTCGACACTGAAGCTTTCTTT.

This clonotype has a count of ten or more. J is TRBJ1-2 and V is TRBV7-6, with D tentatively TRBD1 (6 bases). The V end lost 2 bases, the J end lost 7 bases, and 11 bases lay between the germline ends. Germline V CDR1 and CDR2: SGHVS, FNYEAQ. CDR3 length equals 13 residues. CDR3 sequence: CASSLTRGLGYTF. In nucleotides, the CDR3 is TGTGCCAGCAGCTTAACGCGGGGGCTTGGCTACACCTTC.

This clonotype came up a few times. The V call is TRBV20-1, the J call TRBJ2-1; TRBD2 agrees at 11 bases. There are 13 residues in the CDR3. Trimming removed 8 bases from V and 8 bases from J; junction bases left unmatched: 8. From germline, CDR1 is DFQATT and CDR2 SNEGSKA (reference sequence). The CDR3: CSISGGADYEQFF. The CDR3 nucleotides read TGCAGTATTAGCGGGGGGGCGGACTATGAGCAGTTCTTC.

As regards this clonotype: A much larger clone sits a single nucleotide away, making a read error possible. This sequence joins TRBV3-1 and TRBJ2-5; 7 bases agree with TRBD1. CDR1 LGHDT and CDR2 YNNKEL come from the germline V gene (reference sequence). The CDR3 contains 17 residues. V trimming: 5 bases; J trimming: 7 bases; junction bases outside the gene matches: 19. The CDR3 sequence is CASSTGDPISFSGTQYF. The CDR3 region has the DNA TGTGCCAGCAGCACAGGGGATCCCATTTCTTTCTCTGGGACCCAGTACTTC.